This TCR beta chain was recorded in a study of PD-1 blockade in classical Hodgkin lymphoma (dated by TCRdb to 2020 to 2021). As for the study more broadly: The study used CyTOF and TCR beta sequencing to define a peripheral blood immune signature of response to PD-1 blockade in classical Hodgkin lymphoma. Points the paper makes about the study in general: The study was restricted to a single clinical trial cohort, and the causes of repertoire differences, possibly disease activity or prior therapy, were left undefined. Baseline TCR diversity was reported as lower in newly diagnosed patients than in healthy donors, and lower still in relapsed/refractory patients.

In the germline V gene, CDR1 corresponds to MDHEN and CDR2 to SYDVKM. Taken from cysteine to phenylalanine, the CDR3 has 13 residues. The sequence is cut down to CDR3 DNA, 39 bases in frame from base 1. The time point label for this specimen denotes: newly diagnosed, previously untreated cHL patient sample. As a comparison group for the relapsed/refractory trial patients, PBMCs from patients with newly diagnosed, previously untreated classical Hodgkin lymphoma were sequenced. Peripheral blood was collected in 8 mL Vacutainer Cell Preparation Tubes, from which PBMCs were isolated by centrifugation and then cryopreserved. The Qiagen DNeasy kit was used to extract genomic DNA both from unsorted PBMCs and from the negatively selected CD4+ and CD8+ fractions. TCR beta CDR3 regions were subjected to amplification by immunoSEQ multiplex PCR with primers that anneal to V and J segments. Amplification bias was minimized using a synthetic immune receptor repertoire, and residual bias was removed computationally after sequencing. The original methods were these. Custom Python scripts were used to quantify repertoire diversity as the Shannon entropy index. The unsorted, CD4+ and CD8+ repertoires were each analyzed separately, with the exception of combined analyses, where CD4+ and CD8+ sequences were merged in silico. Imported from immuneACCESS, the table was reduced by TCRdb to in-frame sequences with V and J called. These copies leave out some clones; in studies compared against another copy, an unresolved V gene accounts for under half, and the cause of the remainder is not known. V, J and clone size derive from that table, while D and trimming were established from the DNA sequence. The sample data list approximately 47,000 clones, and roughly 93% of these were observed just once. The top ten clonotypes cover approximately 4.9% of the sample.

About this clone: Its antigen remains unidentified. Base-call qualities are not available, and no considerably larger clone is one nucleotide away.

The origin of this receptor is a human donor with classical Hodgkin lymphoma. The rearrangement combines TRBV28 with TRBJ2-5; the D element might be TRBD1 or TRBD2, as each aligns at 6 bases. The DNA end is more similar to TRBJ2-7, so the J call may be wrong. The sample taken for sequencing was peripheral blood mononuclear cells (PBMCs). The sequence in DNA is TGTGCCAGCGGCCAAGGGGGGCGGAACGAGCAGTACTTC. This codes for CASGQGGRNEQYF.